The 12 T cell receptor beta chains below all came from one sample that was sequenced in a study of blood T cell repertoires in COVID-19. Here immunoSEQ multiplex PCR was the method, and the copy in TCRdb shows in-frame clones only, minus some. The table lists about 350,000 clones, roughly 89% of them singletons, with under 5% in the top ten. Sequenced: peripheral blood. The receptors were sampled from a woman aged 55-69 years with COVID-19, enrolled during active disease.

The genes are TRBV2 and TRBJ2-5, with D tentatively TRBD1 (5 bases). CDR1 and CDR2 from the germline V gene are SNHLY and FYNNEI. This CDR3 is 11 amino acids long. V lost 7 bases and J 4 bases, leaving 7 bases between the germline ends. The CDR3, as DNA: TGTGCCAGCACCCAGGGAGAGACCCAGTACTTC. The encoded protein is CASTQGETQYF. Combining the CDR3 with reference TRBV2 and TRBJ2-5 gives the whole variable domain EPEVTQTPSHQVTQMGQEVILRCVPISNHLYFYWYRQILGQKVEFLVSFYNNEISEKSEIFDDQFSVERPDGSNFTLKIRSTKLEDSAMYFCASTQGETQYFGPGTRLLVL.

This clone was counted between two and nine times. J is TRBJ1-6 and V is TRBV4-2; D not resolved. Trimming took off 4 bases at V and 9 bases at J, with 13 bases between the two ends. The CDR3 is 14 amino acids. CDR1 is LGHNA, CDR2 YNFKEQ, per germline. Here the CDR3 reads CASSPSSSGSPLHF. DNA of the CDR3: TGTGCCAGCAGCCCTTCAAGCTCAGGTTCACCCCTCCACTTT.

V gene TRBV19 combines with J gene TRBJ1-5; D is uncertain. This CDR3 region has 16 residues. Germline CDR1 reads LNHDA; CDR2 reads SQIVND (reference sequence). V was trimmed by 0 bases and J by 4 bases, leaving 13 bases between them. The CDR3 loop is CASSIDTARNNQPQHF. CDR3 bases: TGTGCCAGTAGTATAGATACAGCCAGGAATAATCAGCCCCAGCATTTT.

The CDR3 bases are TGTGCCAGCAGCCCCCCCGGTTCTGGAAACACCATATATTTT. Translating it yields CASSPPGSGNTIYF. This rearrangement joins TRBV9 to TRBJ1-3; D is undetermined. Deletions cut 4 bases from V and 1 base from J, with 9 bases between. The CDR3 is 14 amino acids. Germline V gene lookup returns CDR1 SGDLS and CDR2 YYNGEE.

This sequence joins TRBV27 and TRBJ2-2, with D uncertain. The germline gives CDR1 MNHEY, CDR2 SMNVEV (reference sequence). The CDR3 covers 15 residues. V was clipped by 8 bases and J by 6 bases, with 19 bases between them. CDR3 nucleotide sequence: TGTGCCAGCCAGGAATCCGCGACGACGGCCGGGGAGCTGTTTTTT. Protein product: CASQESATTAGELFF.

V is TRBV2 and J is TRBJ2-6, with D possibly matching TRBD1 (5 bases). The germline V gene has CDR1 SNHLY and CDR2 FYNNEI. The CDR3 loop spans 15 amino acids. V lost 6 bases and J lost 1, with 10 bases in between. CDR3 bases: TGTGCCAGCAGCGACAGCCTGTCTGGGGCCAACGTCCTGACTTTC. Its protein is CASSDSLSGANVLTF.

This rearrangement joins TRBV5-4 to TRBJ2-2; 11 bases fit TRBD2. Germline V lookup: CDR1 SGHNT, CDR2 YYREEE (reference sequence). The CDR3 consists of 16 residues. The V gene end was trimmed by 0 bases and the J gene end by 4 bases; junction bases not matched to a gene: 2. DNA of the CDR3: TGTGCCAGCAGCTTGGGACTAGCGGGGTCCACCGGGGAGCTGTTTTTT. Protein: CASSLGLAGSTGELFF.

The chain has TRBV10-3 and TRBJ2-7, with D perhaps TRBD2 (7 bases). The CDR3 contains 12 residues. The germline gives CDR1 ENHRY, CDR2 SYGVKD. This chain's CDR3 is CATGRELYEQYF. The CDR3 nucleotides are TGTGCTACAGGGCGGGAGCTCTACGAGCAGTACTTC.

This clone was recorded only once. CDR3 sequence reads: CASSVVAGGTEAFF. CDR3 DNA: TGTGCCAGCAGCGTAGTCGCGGGCGGCACTGAAGCTTTCTTT. The chain couples TRBV9 to TRBJ1-1; unclear D gene. The V gene lost 0 bases and the J gene lost 4 bases, with 10 bases spanning the gap. The CDR3 contains 14 residues. CDR1 and CDR2 (germline): SGDLS, YYNGEE.

The chain combines TRBV6-9 with TRBJ1-4; D perhaps matches TRBD1 (6 bases). Trimming pared 5 bases from V and 0 bases from J, leaving 13 bases between. Germline CDR1 and CDR2: MNHGY and SVAAGI. This CDR3 is 16 amino acids long. In DNA, the CDR3 is TGTGCCAGCAGTCCTGGACAGTACCCAACTAATGAAAAACTGTTTTTT. Translation gives CASSPGQYPTNEKLFF.

The chain has TRBV2 and TRBJ2-5; D is perhaps TRBD2 (6 bases). Trimming took off 3 bases at V and 5 bases at J, with 13 bases between the two ends. The CDR3 is made up of 14 amino acids. CDR1 is SNHLY, CDR2 FYNNEI, per germline. DNA of the CDR3: TGTGCCAGCAGTGAGGGAGGTTTTGTTGAGACCCAGTACTTC. Encoded protein: CASSEGGFVETQYF.

The chain employs TRBV3-1 (or the pseudogene TRBV3-2) and TRBJ2-2; tentative D call: TRBD1 (5 bases). Per germline, CDR1 LGHDT and CDR2 YNNKEL (reference sequence). Trimming stripped 1 base from V and 6 bases from J, with 12 bases between. The CDR3 totals 15 residues. In nucleotides, the CDR3 is TGTGCCAGCAGCCAAGGGGGCGTCAGGGCCGGGGAGCTGTTTTTT. This codes for CASSQGGVRAGELFF.